Sequencing of this TCR beta chain was carried out in a study of memory CD4+ T cells and cytomegalovirus serostatus. Measured with immunoSEQ multiplex PCR; TCRdb has only the in-frame clones, and not every one. The data contain about 54,000 clones, about 70% of them singletons. The sort gate was single viable CD3+CD4+CD8-CD45RO+ cells for memory CD4+ T cells. Total CD4+ T cells were enriched by CD4 positive selection. The CDR3 spans 15 residues. Germline loops: CDR1 SQVTM, CDR2 ANQGSEA. The V gene end was trimmed by 0 bases and the J gene end by 5 bases; junction bases not matched to a gene: 8. This clone is medium-sized within its sample.

This receptor was taken from an adult in good health and CMV-seropositive. J is TRBJ1-1 and V is TRBV29-1, with 8 bases fitting TRBD1. Sample: memory CD4+ T cells from blood. The CDR3 is CSVEERATGETEAFF. CDR3 sequence (DNA): TGCAGCGTTGAAGAACGCGCGACAGGGGAGACTGAAGCTTTCTTT.